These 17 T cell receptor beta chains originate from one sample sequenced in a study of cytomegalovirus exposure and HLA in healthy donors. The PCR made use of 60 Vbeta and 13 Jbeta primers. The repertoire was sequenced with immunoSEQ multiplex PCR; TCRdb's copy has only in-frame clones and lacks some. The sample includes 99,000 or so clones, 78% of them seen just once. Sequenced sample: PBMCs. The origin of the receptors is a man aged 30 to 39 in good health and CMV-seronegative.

CDR3 amino acids: CASSGDRGSYTEAFF. The CDR3, as DNA: TGTGCCAGCAGCGGGGACAGGGGTTCGTACACTGAAGCTTTCTTT. The chain uses TRBV6-5 and TRBJ1-1, with TRBD1 matching over 10 bases. In germline, CDR1 is MNHEY, CDR2 SVGAGI. The CDR3 runs 15 residues. After removal of 6 bases from V and 3 bases from J, the junction contained 7 bases not matched to a gene.

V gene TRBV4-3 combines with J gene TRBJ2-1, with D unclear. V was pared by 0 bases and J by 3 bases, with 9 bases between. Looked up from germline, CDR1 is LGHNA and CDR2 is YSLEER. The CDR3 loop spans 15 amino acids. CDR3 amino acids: CASSQDGQDYNEQFF. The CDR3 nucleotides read TGCGCCAGCAGCCAAGATGGCCAAGACTACAATGAGCAGTTCTTC.

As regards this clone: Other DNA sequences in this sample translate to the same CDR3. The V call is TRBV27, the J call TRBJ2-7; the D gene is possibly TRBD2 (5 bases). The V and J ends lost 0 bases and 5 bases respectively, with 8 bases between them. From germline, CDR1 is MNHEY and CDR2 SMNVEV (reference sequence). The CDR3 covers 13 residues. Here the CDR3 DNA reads TGTGCCAGCAGTTTATCTTCGGGAAACGAGCAGTACTTC. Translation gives CASSLSSGNEQYF.

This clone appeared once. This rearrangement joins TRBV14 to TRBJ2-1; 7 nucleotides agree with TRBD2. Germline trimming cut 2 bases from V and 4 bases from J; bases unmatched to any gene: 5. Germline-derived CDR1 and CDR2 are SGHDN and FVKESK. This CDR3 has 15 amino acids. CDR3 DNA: TGTGCCAGCAGCCAAAGCGGCGGGAGATACAATGAGCAGTTCTTC. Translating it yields CASSQSGGRYNEQFF.

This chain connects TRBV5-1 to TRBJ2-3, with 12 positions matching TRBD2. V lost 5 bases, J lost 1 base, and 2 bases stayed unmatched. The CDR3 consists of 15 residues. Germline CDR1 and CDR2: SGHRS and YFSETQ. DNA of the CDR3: TGCGCCAGCAGTCGACTAGCGGGGGGCACAGATACGCAGTATTTT. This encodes CASSRLAGGTDTQYF.

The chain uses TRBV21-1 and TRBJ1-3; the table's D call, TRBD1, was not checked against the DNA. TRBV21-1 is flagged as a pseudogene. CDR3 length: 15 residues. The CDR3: CASSKCLGGGNTIYF. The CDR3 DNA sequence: TGTGCCAGCAGCAAATGTTTAGGGGGTGGAAACACCATATATTTT.

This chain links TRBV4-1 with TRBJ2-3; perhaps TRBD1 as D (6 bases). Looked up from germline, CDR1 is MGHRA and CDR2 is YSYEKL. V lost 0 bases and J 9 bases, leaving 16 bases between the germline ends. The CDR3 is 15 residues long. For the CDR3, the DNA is TGCGCCAGCAGCCAAGAGGGACAAGGGCAGCTAACGCAGTATTTT. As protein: CASSQEGQGQLTQYF.

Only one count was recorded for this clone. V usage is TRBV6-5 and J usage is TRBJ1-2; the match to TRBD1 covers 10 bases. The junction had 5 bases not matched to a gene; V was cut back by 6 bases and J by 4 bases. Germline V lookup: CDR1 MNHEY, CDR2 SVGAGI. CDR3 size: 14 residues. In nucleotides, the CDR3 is TGTGCCAGCAGGCCCCGGGACAGGGGCTATGGCTACACCTTC. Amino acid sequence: CASRPRDRGYGYTF.

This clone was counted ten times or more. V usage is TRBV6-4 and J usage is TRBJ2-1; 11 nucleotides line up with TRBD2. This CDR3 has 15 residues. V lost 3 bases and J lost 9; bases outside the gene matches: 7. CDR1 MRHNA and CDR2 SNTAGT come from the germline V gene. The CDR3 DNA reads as TGTGCCAGCAGTGATGGGACTAGCGGAGCTAGTGAGCAGTTCTTC. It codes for CASSDGTSGASEQFF.

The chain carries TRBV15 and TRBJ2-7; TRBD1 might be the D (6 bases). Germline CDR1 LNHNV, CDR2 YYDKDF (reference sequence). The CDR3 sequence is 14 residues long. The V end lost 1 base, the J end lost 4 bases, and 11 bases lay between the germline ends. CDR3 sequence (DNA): TGTGCCACCAGCAGAGGGGACACTAGATACGAGCAGTACTTC. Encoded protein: CATSRGDTRYEQYF.

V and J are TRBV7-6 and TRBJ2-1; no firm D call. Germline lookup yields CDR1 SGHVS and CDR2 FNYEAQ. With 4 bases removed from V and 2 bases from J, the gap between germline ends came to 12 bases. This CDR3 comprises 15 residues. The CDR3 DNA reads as TGTGCCAGCAGCTACGAACACGAAACCTACAATGAGCAGTTCTTC. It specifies CASSYEHETYNEQFF.

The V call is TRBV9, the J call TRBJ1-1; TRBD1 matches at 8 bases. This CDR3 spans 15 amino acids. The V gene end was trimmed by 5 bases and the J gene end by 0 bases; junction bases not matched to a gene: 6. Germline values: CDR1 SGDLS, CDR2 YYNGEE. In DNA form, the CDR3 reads TGTGCCAGCAGTACAGGACAGGGAATGAACACTGAAGCTTTCTTT. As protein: CASSTGQGMNTEAFF.

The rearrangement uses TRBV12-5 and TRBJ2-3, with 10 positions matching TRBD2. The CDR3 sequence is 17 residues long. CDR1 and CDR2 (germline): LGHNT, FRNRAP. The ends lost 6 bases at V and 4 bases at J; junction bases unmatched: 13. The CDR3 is CASGVRTSGWVADTQYF. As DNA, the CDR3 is TGTGCTAGTGGGGTTCGGACTAGCGGTTGGGTGGCAGATACGCAGTATTTT.

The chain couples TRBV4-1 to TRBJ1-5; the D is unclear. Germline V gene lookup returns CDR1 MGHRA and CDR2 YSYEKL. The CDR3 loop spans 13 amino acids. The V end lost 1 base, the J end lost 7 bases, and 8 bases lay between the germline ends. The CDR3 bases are TGCGCCAGCAGCCAAGGAGTCAACCAGCCCCAGCATTTT. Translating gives CASSQGVNQPQHF.

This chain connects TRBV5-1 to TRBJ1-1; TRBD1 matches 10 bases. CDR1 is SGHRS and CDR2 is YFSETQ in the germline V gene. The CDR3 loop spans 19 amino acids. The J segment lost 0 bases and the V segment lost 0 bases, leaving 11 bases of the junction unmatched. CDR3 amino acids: CASSLANFGTGALNTEAFF. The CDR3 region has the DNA TGCGCCAGCAGCTTGGCCAACTTTGGGACAGGGGCGTTGAACACTGAAGCTTTCTTT. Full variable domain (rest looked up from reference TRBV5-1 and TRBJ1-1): KAGVTQTPRYLIKTRGQQVTLSCSPISGHRSVSWYQQTPGQGLQFLFEYFSETQRNKGNFPGRFSGRQFSNSRSEMNVSTLELGDSALYLCASSLANFGTGALNTEAFFGQGTRLTVV.

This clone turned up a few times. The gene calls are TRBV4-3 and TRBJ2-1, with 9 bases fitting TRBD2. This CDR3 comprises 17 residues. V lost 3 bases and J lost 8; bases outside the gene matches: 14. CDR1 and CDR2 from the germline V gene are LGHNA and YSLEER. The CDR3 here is CASSQMSLAGVVYEQFF. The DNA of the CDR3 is TGCGCCAGCAGCCAGATGAGTTTAGCGGGAGTCGTCTATGAGCAGTTCTTC.

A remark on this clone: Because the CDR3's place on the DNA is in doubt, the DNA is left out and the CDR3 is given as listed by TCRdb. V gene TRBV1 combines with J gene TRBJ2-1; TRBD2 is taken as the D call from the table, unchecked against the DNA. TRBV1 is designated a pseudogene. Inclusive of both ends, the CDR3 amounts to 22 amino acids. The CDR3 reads CTSSQVGLGTSGRAGSYNEQFF.